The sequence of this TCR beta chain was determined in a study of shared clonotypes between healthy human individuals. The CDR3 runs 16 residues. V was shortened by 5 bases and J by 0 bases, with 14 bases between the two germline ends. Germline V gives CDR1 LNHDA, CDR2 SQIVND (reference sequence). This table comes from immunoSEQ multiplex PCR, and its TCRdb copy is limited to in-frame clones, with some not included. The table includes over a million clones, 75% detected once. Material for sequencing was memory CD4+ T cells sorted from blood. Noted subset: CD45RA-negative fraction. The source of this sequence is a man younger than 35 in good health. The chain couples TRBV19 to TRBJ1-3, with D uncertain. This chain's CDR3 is CASSVPGSHSGNTIYF. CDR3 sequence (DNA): TGTGCCAGTAGTGTACCTGGCTCGCACTCTGGAAACACCATATATTTT. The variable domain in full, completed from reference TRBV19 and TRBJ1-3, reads DGGITQSPKYLFRKEGQNVTLSCEQNLNHDAMYWYRQDPGQGLRLIYYSQIVNDFQKGDIAEGYSVSREKKESFPLTVTSAQKNPTAFYLCASSVPGSHSGNTIYFGEGSWLTVV.